The 29 T cell receptor beta chains given below trace back to one sample, sequenced in a study of T cell changes during pregnancy in multiple sclerosis. Measured with immunoSEQ multiplex PCR; TCRdb has only the in-frame clones, and not every one. The profile shows about 27,000 clones, 88% of them singletons. The sequenced sample was CD8+ T cells from peripheral blood mononuclear cells, obtained in the second trimester of pregnancy. Every receptor here comes from a female donor with multiple sclerosis, enrolled in a pregnancy study.

J is TRBJ1-1 and V is TRBV6-5; possibly TRBD1 for D (5 bases). There are 14 residues in the CDR3. In germline, CDR1 is MNHEY, CDR2 SVGAGI. Trimming left V 8 bases short and J 0 bases short, with 13 bases between. The CDR3 here is CASRYGGMNTEAFF. The CDR3 region has the DNA TGTGCCAGCCGGTATGGGGGGATGAACACTGAAGCTTTCTTT.

The chain is built from TRBV28 and TRBJ1-1; D possibly corresponds to TRBD1 (6 bases). The V end was cut by 6 bases, the J end by 5 bases, with 13 bases between. This CDR3 has 13 residues. Germline V gene data show CDR1 as MDHEN and CDR2 as SYDVKM. The CDR3 protein is CASRLRGGTEAFF. DNA for the CDR3: TGTGCCAGCAGACTCAGGGGAGGGACTGAAGCTTTCTTT.

CDR3 bases: TGTGCCAGCAGTTTATTTAGCGGGGGGTCCCCCAATGAGCAGTTCTTC. It encodes CASSLFSGGSPNEQFF. The chain couples TRBV27 to TRBJ2-1; 10 bases match TRBD2. The germline gives CDR1 MNHEY, CDR2 SMNVEV (reference sequence). The ends lost 1 base at V and 6 bases at J; junction bases unmatched: 6. The CDR3 is made up of 16 amino acids.

The chain recombines TRBV5-6 with TRBJ1-1; D remains unclear. Trimming pared 3 bases from V and 4 bases from J, leaving 16 bases between. This CDR3 has 15 residues. CDR1 is SGHDT, CDR2 YYEEEE, per germline. The CDR3 coding sequence is TGTGCCAGCAGCTCCGACGGAGGGTTTTTCACTGAAGCTTTCTTT. Translating it yields CASSSDGGFFTEAFF.

The J gene is TRBJ1-1, the V gene TRBV4-1; the D is unclear. Per the germline V gene, CDR1 is MGHRA and CDR2 is YSYEKL. Trimming stripped 4 bases from V and 6 bases from J, with 15 bases between. This CDR3 spans 14 amino acids. Here the CDR3 DNA reads TGCGCCAGCAGCCCATCCACGGTTAACCCTGAAGCTTTCTTT. It is translated as CASSPSTVNPEAFF.

The rearrangement links TRBV4-3 to TRBJ2-3, with TRBD2 matching over 8 bases. This CDR3 region has 16 residues. V lost 0 bases and J lost 3; bases outside the gene matches: 5. CDR1 and CDR2 (germline): LGHNA, YSLEER. For the CDR3, the DNA is TGCGCCAGCAGCCAAGATAAGGGACTAGGGACAGATACGCAGTATTTT. Its translation: CASSQDKGLGTDTQYF.

This chain links TRBV4-1 with TRBJ2-7; D perhaps matches TRBD1 (6 bases). The CDR3 sequence is 15 residues long. V lost 1 base and J lost 3, with 13 bases in between. Germline CDR1 MGHRA, CDR2 YSYEKL. Here the CDR3 reads CASSQVEGQSYEQYF. The DNA of the CDR3 is TGCGCCAGCAGCCAAGTAGAAGGACAGAGCTACGAGCAGTACTTC.

V gene TRBV9 combines with J gene TRBJ2-1, with 8 positions matching TRBD2. Germline CDR1 and CDR2: SGDLS and YYNGEE. With V trimmed by 3 bases and J by 5 bases, 4 bases remained unmatched. This CDR3 is 14 amino acids long. CDR3 DNA: TGTGCCAGCAGCGCCCGGGGGGGGAACAATGAGCAGTTCTTC. Translating it yields CASSARGGNNEQFF.

The CDR3 DNA reads as TGTGCCAGCAGTTCTTACGGGACAGGGGAGAGAGGCGCTGAAGCTTTCTTT. This encodes CASSSYGTGERGAEAFF. The chain carries TRBV27 and TRBJ1-1; 10 bases align to TRBD1. This CDR3 is 17 amino acids long. V lost 4 bases and J lost 6; bases outside the gene matches: 14. CDR1 is MNHEY and CDR2 is SMNVEV in the germline V gene (reference sequence).

The chain carries TRBV6-7 and TRBJ1-2; TRBD1 aligns across 8 bases. TRBV6-7 qualifies as an ORF whose function is uncertain. This CDR3 is built from 13 residues. V lost 2 bases, J lost 4 bases, and 0 bases stayed unmatched. CDR3 amino acids: CASSYTGGYGYTF. CDR3 nucleotide sequence: TGTGCCAGCAGTTACACAGGGGGCTATGGCTACACCTTC.

This chain connects TRBV6-1 to TRBJ2-7; no clear D gene. Trimming removed 4 bases at V and 5 bases at J, with 12 bases between. CDR1 and CDR2 (germline): MNHNS, SASEGT. There are 13 residues in the CDR3. Here the CDR3 DNA reads TGTGCCAGCAGTGTCAGGTTCTACCACGAGCAGTACTTC. Its protein product is CASSVRFYHEQYF.

The genes are TRBV5-1 and TRBJ2-3; 8 bases align to TRBD2. The CDR3 extends over 14 amino acids. V gave up 4 bases and J gave up 5 bases; unmatched junction bases: 6. Germline assignment: CDR1 SGHRS and CDR2 YFSETQ. In DNA, the CDR3 is TGCGCCAGCAGCCCCGGGAGGGGCAGAGATACGCAGTATTTT. Translating gives CASSPGRGRDTQYF.

The chain couples TRBV28 to TRBJ2-5; TRBD1 aligns across 9 bases. Germline assignment: CDR1 MDHEN and CDR2 SYDVKM. J was trimmed by 5 bases and V by 6 bases; bases with no gene match: 7. CDR3 length: 14 amino acids. The CDR3 is CASRLQGAGETQYF. CDR3 sequence (DNA): TGTGCCAGCAGGTTACAGGGGGCGGGGGAGACCCAGTACTTC.

This clone was picked up one time. The chain carries TRBV19 and TRBJ1-3; 7 positions match TRBD1. Trimming took 10 bases from V and 5 from J; bases not matched to a gene: 11. There are 14 residues in the CDR3. CDR1 and CDR2 from the germline V gene are LNHDA and SQIVND (reference sequence). The CDR3: CATGTGDERNTIYF. In DNA, the CDR3 is TGTGCCACCGGAACAGGGGACGAACGAAACACCATATATTTT.

This clone appeared once. The J gene is TRBJ2-7, the V gene TRBV4-2; a weak D match, TRBD2 (6 bases). This CDR3 spans 15 amino acids. Germline V gives CDR1 LGHNA, CDR2 YNFKEQ. Trimming left V 1 base short and J 3 bases short, with 13 bases between. The DNA for the CDR3 is TGTGCCAGCAGCCAAGTCCCAGGAGGGGACTACGAGCAGTACTTC. As protein: CASSQVPGGDYEQYF.

This clone was recorded many times. This chain uses TRBV11-2 with TRBJ2-7; 9 bases match TRBD1. Germline V lookup: CDR1 SGHAT, CDR2 FQNNGV. J gave up 0 bases and V 5 bases, and 5 bases lay outside the gene matches. The CDR3 runs to 15 residues. Here the CDR3 reads CASSPGQGISYEQYF. CDR3 DNA sequence: TGTGCCAGCAGCCCCGGACAGGGGATCTCCTACGAGCAGTACTTC. Full variable domain (outside the CDR3, taken from reference TRBV11-2 and TRBJ2-7): EAGVAQSPRYKIIEKRQSVAFWCNPISGHATLYWYQQILGQGPKLLIQFQNNGVVDDSQLPKDRFSAERLKGVDSTLKIQPAKLEDSAVYLCASSPGQGISYEQYFGPGTRLTVT.

The chain recombines TRBV5-1 with TRBJ2-1, with TRBD2 matching over 9 bases. CDR1 and CDR2 from the germline V gene are SGHRS and YFSETQ. V lost 4 bases to trimming and J lost 9 bases; unmatched junction nucleotides: 11. The CDR3 sequence is 15 residues long. The DNA of the CDR3 is TGCGCCAGCAGCGATTGGACTAGCGCGGCGACTGAGCAGTTCTTC. This sequence encodes CASSDWTSAATEQFF.

The rearrangement links TRBV5-1 to TRBJ2-7, with D tentatively TRBD1 (6 bases). Trimming removed 3 bases from V and 3 bases from J, with 13 bases in between. The CDR3 runs to 14 residues. Per germline, CDR1 SGHRS and CDR2 YFSETQ. CDR3 in DNA: TGCGCCAGCAGCTACGGAACGACAGGCTACGAGCAGTACTTC. Protein sequence: CASSYGTTGYEQYF.

This chain connects TRBV30 to TRBJ2-3, with D unclear. The V end was cut by 4 bases, the J end by 0 bases, with 14 bases between. This CDR3 region has 15 residues. Germline CDR1 reads GTSNPN; CDR2 reads SVGIG (reference sequence). The CDR3 nucleotides read TGTGCCTGGACTAAAGGTGGGCTCAGCACAGATACGCAGTATTTT. Translation: CAWTKGGLSTDTQYF.

This clone showed up just a few times. The V gene is TRBV5-8, the J gene TRBJ1-1; 10 bases match TRBD1. V lost 4 bases and J lost 5; bases outside the gene matches: 2. The V gene's germline CDR1 is SGHTS and CDR2 YDEGEE. The length of the CDR3 is 13 residues. CDR3 residues: CASSVDRGTEAFF. In DNA form, the CDR3 reads TGTGCCAGCAGCGTGGACAGGGGGACTGAAGCTTTCTTT.

This chain uses TRBV6-5 with TRBJ2-3; maybe TRBD1 (5 bases). There are 13 residues in the CDR3. V dropped 5 bases and J dropped 5 bases, with 11 bases sitting between them. Germline V gene data show CDR1 as MNHEY and CDR2 as SVGAGI. The chain's CDR3 is CASSTAGLDTQYF. In DNA form, the CDR3 reads TGTGCCAGCAGTACAGCAGGGTTAGATACGCAGTATTTT.

The genes are TRBV19 and TRBJ1-6; D perhaps matches TRBD1 (6 bases). Trimming cost V 7 bases and J 7 bases, with 11 bases left between them. CDR1 and CDR2 (germline): LNHDA, SQIVND (reference sequence). This CDR3 has 13 amino acids. CDR3 amino acids: CASTRTENSPLHF. The CDR3, as DNA: TGTGCCAGTACAAGGACAGAAAATTCACCCCTCCACTTT.

This clone turned up a few times. The chain recombines TRBV7-2 with TRBJ2-7; a weak D match, TRBD1 (6 bases). Between the trimmed V and J ends, which lost 4 bases and 0 bases, there was a span of 10 bases. CDR1 is SGHTA and CDR2 is FQGNSA in the germline V gene. CDR3 length: 14 amino acids. CDR3 bases: TGTGCCAGCAGCTCCAGGGGATACTCCTACGAGCAGTACTTC. Residues: CASSSRGYSYEQYF.

This chain links TRBV6-5 with TRBJ1-5, with D unclear. This CDR3 is 14 amino acids long. CDR1 and CDR2 (germline): MNHEY, SVGAGI. Trimming stripped 5 bases from V and 3 bases from J, with 11 bases between. CDR3 protein: CASSPPGPNQPQHF. The CDR3 DNA reads TGTGCCAGCAGTCCCCCAGGCCCCAATCAGCCCCAGCATTTT.

This sequence joins TRBV6-4 and TRBJ1-1, with no clear D. V dropped 4 bases and J dropped 4 bases, with 13 bases sitting between them. Per germline, CDR1 MRHNA and CDR2 SNTAGT. This CDR3 spans 14 amino acids. CDR3 amino acids: CASSVDGAATEAFF. The CDR3 DNA reads as TGTGCCAGCAGTGTTGACGGAGCTGCCACTGAAGCTTTCTTT.

The rearrangement joins TRBV7-3 to TRBJ2-1; D gene uncertain. The CDR3 has 15 residues. Per germline, CDR1 SGHTA and CDR2 FQGTGA. With 3 bases removed from V and 0 bases from J, the gap between germline ends came to 9 bases. The CDR3 DNA reads as TGTGCCAGCAGCTTGGGCTATACCTCCTACAATGAGCAGTTCTTC. It is translated as CASSLGYTSYNEQFF.

The chain recombines TRBV7-9 with TRBJ2-6; 9 nucleotides agree with TRBD1. J lost 0 bases, V lost 7 bases, and 7 bases had no gene match. This CDR3 is 17 amino acids long. Germline V gives CDR1 SEHNR, CDR2 FQNEAQ (reference sequence). Written as DNA, the CDR3 is TGTGCCAGCACCGCCCCGGGACAGGGCTCTGGGGCCAACGTCCTGACTTTC. Protein: CASTAPGQGSGANVLTF.

The chain combines TRBV5-1 with TRBJ1-6; 8 bases map to TRBD1. The CDR3 spans 18 residues. The J segment lost 6 bases and the V segment lost 3 bases, leaving 14 bases of the junction unmatched. Germline V gene lookup returns CDR1 SGHRS and CDR2 YFSETQ. CDR3 DNA: TGCGCCAGCAGCTGGGACAGGCATAATAGCATGTTTAATTCACCCCTCCACTTT. It specifies CASSWDRHNSMFNSPLHF.

This chain joins TRBV7-8 and TRBJ2-7, with D tentatively TRBD2 (6 bases). Germline-derived CDR1 and CDR2 are SGHVS and FQNEAQ. The V end was cut by 5 bases, the J end by 4 bases, with 15 bases between. The CDR3 is 14 amino acids. CDR3 residues: CASSLTLARYEQYF. The CDR3 DNA sequence: TGTGCCAGCAGCCTAACACTAGCTAGGTACGAGCAGTACTTC.